Described below is a single T cell receptor beta chain sequence and its context. The CDR3 extends over 13 amino acids. Germline CDR1 and CDR2: LGHDT and YNNKEL (reference sequence). Trimming pared 4 bases from V and 5 bases from J, leaving 11 bases between. Diagnosis relied on clinical symptoms, serum thyroxine and TRAb, thyroid ultrasound and orbital computed tomography. Researchers amplified the TCR beta CDR3 regions from RNA transcripts. During a first-round RT-PCR of the TCR CDR3, the HTBI primer set was used. TCRdb recomputed calls from the multiplex PCR reads with MiXCR, one row per CDR3 protein. The data show 350,000 to 400,000 distinct CDR3 sequences, about 18% seen once. The data originate from a study of T cells in Graves' hyperthyroidism and ophthalmopathy.

This chain joins TRBV3-1 and TRBJ1-2, with no clear D. The TCR comes from a woman under 30 with Graves' hyperthyroidism. Sequenced material: blood. The DNA of the CDR3 is TGTGCCAGCAGCCCTGAACGGCCATATGGCTACACCTTC. Its translation: CASSPERPYGYTF. The variable domain in full, with the rest retrieved from reference TRBV3-1 and TRBJ1-2, is DTAVSQTPKYLVTQMGNDKSIKCEQNLGHDTMYWYKQDSKKFLKIMFSYNNKELIINETVPNRFSPKSPDKAHLNLHINSLELGDSAVYFCASSPERPYGYTFGSGTRLTVV.